This entry describes one T cell receptor beta chain. Its antigen is not known. These data belong to a study of graft-versus-host responses after intestinal transplantation. About the research overall: Recipients were given multivisceral, liver-intestinal, or isolated intestinal transplants. Recipients across the board were started on anti-thymocyte globulin induction, then kept on tacrolimus and steroids for roughly 3 years. Whole-study findings and limits: Ileal or blood samples showed some GvH clones first, and such clones were also found in recipient marrow.

After removal of 4 bases from V and 10 bases from J, the junction contained 16 bases not matched to a gene. Germline CDR1 reads SGHAT; CDR2 reads FQNNGV. CDR3 length equals 17 residues. Generated by immunoSEQ multiplex PCR, the TCRdb table keeps only in-frame clones and is missing some. The sample has about 31,000 clones, approximately 83% seen once. This chain connects TRBV11-2 to TRBJ1-6; 7 bases map to TRBD1. Sequenced material: unstimulated CD8+ T cells sorted from spleen or lymph node cells, taken before intestinal transplant. This receptor was taken from a human donor who received an intestinal transplant. In DNA form, the CDR3 reads TGTGCCAGCAGCTCGTACAATTGGGACAGAAAGAGGTCACCCCTCCACTTT. The encoded protein is CASSSYNWDRKRSPLHF.